Here is one T cell receptor (beta chain) with its context. This sample stems from a study of T cell changes during pregnancy in multiple sclerosis. Only in-frame clones appear in the TCRdb table, and some are missing; sequencing was by immunoSEQ multiplex PCR. The data show over 100,000 clones, with 80% to 95% seen just once and roughly 1.4% held by the top ten. This material consisted of peripheral blood, taken in the third trimester of pregnancy. The origin of this receptor is a female donor with multiple sclerosis, enrolled in a pregnancy study.

CDR3 in DNA: TGTGCCAGCAGTTCCTCCGAGGGCCTCGTTAAAGGAAACTATGGCTACACCTTC. Translation gives CASSSSEGLVKGNYGYTF. The gene calls are TRBV27 and TRBJ1-2; no definite D call. This CDR3 has 18 amino acids. V lost 4 bases and J lost 2, with 23 bases in between. Germline V gene data show CDR1 as MNHEY and CDR2 as SMNVEV (reference sequence).